The rows below give T cell receptor beta chains drawn from one sample of a study of shared clonotypes between healthy human individuals. Some clones are missing from TCRdb's copy, which holds only in-frame ones; the method was immunoSEQ multiplex PCR. Among a few million clones listed, 90% to 95% were seen once. The sequencing sample was made of naive CD8+ T cells from PBMCs. The receptor set was obtained from a man aged 18 to 29 in good health. Some clones in this sample may be carry-over from other donors' samples. The CDR3 runs from the conserved cysteine through the conserved F or W. A D gene is named only where the DNA matches it firmly.

TRBV10-1	TRBJ2-2	-	CASSGAGRGVNGELFF
TRBV9	TRBJ1-5	-	CASSDREYGNQPQHF
TRBV27	TRBJ2-7	TRBD1	CASSRDSSYEQYF
TRBV28	TRBJ1-5	-	CASGSSGPQHF
TRBV7-9	TRBJ2-7	TRBD1	CASSLDRGPLEQYF
TRBV27	TRBJ2-5	TRBD1	CASSPIGQGWQETQYF
TRBV14	TRBJ1-1	-	CASSQRYMNTEAFF
TRBV7-9	TRBJ1-3	-	CASSIVWGNSGNTIYF
TRBV4-3	TRBJ2-7	TRBD2	CASSQDGTSGYEQYF
TRBV28	TRBJ2-5	-	CASSLYLGRETQYF
TRBV4-3	TRBJ2-2	TRBD2	CASSQDREREVTGELFF
TRBV13	TRBJ2-7	-	CASSLVAESSYEQYF
TRBV15	TRBJ2-7	-	CATSSGTSSYEQYF
TRBV7-9	TRBJ1-2	-	CASSLADRNYGYTF
TRBV19	TRBJ1-1	-	CASSTAGRNTEAFF
TRBV4-1	TRBJ2-7	-	CASSQEFGGRVSGEQYF
TRBV11-1	TRBJ2-1	-	CASSLDSPGSYNEQFF
TRBV7-9	TRBJ1-1	-	CASSPGTAVVYAEAFF
TRBV6-5	TRBJ2-5	-	CASSKNWGREETQYF
TRBV6-5	TRBJ2-7	TRBD1	CASSYGTGGAWEQYF
TRBV4-1	TRBJ1-2	-	CASSQADSLNYGYTF
TRBV18	TRBJ2-2	TRBD2	CASSPSTSGINTGELFF
TRBV9	TRBJ1-1	-	CASSAGGGGPPEAFF
TRBV7-9	TRBJ2-6	-	CASSPRRSGANVLTF
TRBV30	TRBJ2-3	-	CAWSQRGAVDTQYF
TRBV5-1	TRBJ1-1	-	CASSLANRDTEAFF
TRBV7-6	TRBJ2-3	-	CASSPKPDTQYF
TRBV7-9	TRBJ2-1	-	CASSTYEGLITGEQFF
TRBV27	TRBJ2-1	TRBD2	CASSLSRGSSYNEQFF
TRBV4-1	TRBJ2-7	TRBD1	CASSPHRGSSYEQYF
TRBV27	TRBJ2-2	TRBD2	CASREPGLTNTGELFF
TRBV5-6	TRBJ2-7	-	CASSLAQGPNEQYF
TRBV4-1	TRBJ1-3	-	CASSQDAQPGNTIYF
TRBV7-9	TRBJ1-1	-	CASSLAYRLNTEAFF
TRBV28	TRBJ2-5	-	CASSLWGESPQETQYF
TRBV7-9	TRBJ2-1	TRBD2	CASSLPWTSGKNNEQFF
TRBV28	TRBJ2-7	TRBD2	CASKISGNYEQYF
TRBV4-1	TRBJ1-1	TRBD1	CASSSRQGRIPLEAFF
TRBV7-9	TRBJ2-3	-	CASSLVGVVDTDTQYF
TRBV29-1	TRBJ2-7	TRBD2	CSAKLAGPGGEQYF
TRBV7-3	TRBJ2-1	-	CASSPRDHPREQFF
TRBV6-1	TRBJ1-1	-	CASSLYGGTEAFF
TRBV5-1	TRBJ2-7	-	CASSLNQGGTEQYF
TRBV7-6	TRBJ1-1	-	CASSFQQGSEAFF